This entry lists 20 T cell receptor beta chains sequenced from one sample in a study of T cell responses to AZD1222 COVID-19 vaccine. Only in-frame clones appear in the TCRdb table, and some are missing; sequencing was by immunoSEQ multiplex PCR. In the table there are roughly 170,000 clones, roughly 94% of which are singletons. The source material was peripheral blood, sampled 28 days after the second AZD1222 dose. Source of these receptors: an adult who received the AZD1222 COVID-19 vaccine.

The rearrangement links TRBV11-2 to TRBJ2-5; 15 bases match TRBD2. Germline assignment: CDR1 SGHAT and CDR2 FQNNGV. The CDR3 extends over 15 amino acids. The V segment lost 4 bases and the J segment 4 bases; nucleotides outside the gene matches: 1. For the CDR3, the DNA is TGTGCCAGCAGCTCGGGACTAGCGGGAGGAGAGACCCAGTACTTC. Its protein product is CASSSGLAGGETQYF.

The V gene is TRBV12-5, the J gene TRBJ2-7; 11 bases align to TRBD2. V shed 6 bases and J 2 bases; nucleotides not matched to a gene: 3. The CDR3 is 14 residues long. Germline V lookup: CDR1 LGHNT, CDR2 FRNRAP. Here the CDR3 reads CASGPSGGTYEQYF. In nucleotides, the CDR3 is TGTGCTAGTGGCCCTAGCGGGGGGACCTACGAGCAGTACTTC. The full variable domain, its missing parts supplied by reference TRBV12-5 and TRBJ2-7, is DARVTQTPRHKVTEMGQEVTMRCQPILGHNTVFWYRQTMMQGLELLAYFRNRAPLDDSGMPKDRFSAEMPDATLATLKIQPSEPRDSAVYFCASGPSGGTYEQYFGPGTRLTVT.

The CDR3 nucleotides are TGTGCCAGCAGCTTCGGTTGGGGGAATGGCTACACCTTC. Its protein product is CASSFGWGNGYTF. The rearrangement links TRBV7-2 to TRBJ1-2, with D possibly being TRBD1 (5 bases). There are 13 residues in the CDR3. The V end was cut by 3 bases, the J end by 6 bases, with 11 bases between. The germline V gene has CDR1 SGHTA and CDR2 FQGNSA.

The gene calls are TRBV19 and TRBJ2-1; possibly TRBD1 for D (6 bases). With 6 bases removed from V and 10 bases from J, the gap between germline ends came to 28 bases. Germline V CDR1 and CDR2: LNHDA, SQIVND (reference sequence). The CDR3 is 17 amino acids. CDR3 sequence reads: CASSTYRSGSTGKEQFF. CDR3 bases: TGTGCCAGTAGCACATATAGGTCAGGGTCAACAGGGAAAGAGCAGTTCTTC.

The chain combines TRBV7-3 with TRBJ1-3; D unresolved. The CDR3 loop spans 12 amino acids. The V gene lost 5 bases and the J gene lost 4 bases, with 6 bases spanning the gap. Per the germline V gene, CDR1 is SGHTA and CDR2 is FQGTGA. The CDR3: CASSDHGNTIYF. Written as DNA, the CDR3 is TGTGCCAGCAGCGATCACGGAAACACCATATATTTT. Combining the CDR3 with reference TRBV7-3 and TRBJ1-3 gives the whole variable domain GAGVSQTPSNKVTEKGKYVELRCDPISGHTALYWYRQSLGQGPEFLIYFQGTGAADDSGLPNDRFFAVRPEGSVSTLKIQRTERGDSAVYLCASSDHGNTIYFGEGSWLTVV.

V gene TRBV29-1 combines with J gene TRBJ1-4; 8 nucleotides align to TRBD1. Germline lookup yields CDR1 SQVTM and CDR2 ANQGSEA. V lost 6 bases, J lost 0 bases, and 3 bases stayed unmatched. CDR3 length: 14 residues. The CDR3 loop is CSVLTGATNEKLFF. In nucleotides, the CDR3 is TGCAGCGTCTTGACAGGGGCAACTAATGAAAAACTGTTTTTT.

DNA of the CDR3: TGTGCCAGCAGTTTAAGTAGATATTTCTATGGCTACACCTTC. Translated, it gives CASSLSRYFYGYTF. The chain links TRBV27 to TRBJ1-2; D call uncertain. The germline V gene encodes CDR1 MNHEY and CDR2 SMNVEV (reference sequence). CDR3 length: 14 residues. V was shortened by 2 bases and J by 4 bases, with 11 bases between the two germline ends.

The rearrangement joins TRBV21-1 to TRBJ2-1; the table assigns TRBD2, which was not confirmed against the DNA. TRBV21-1 is classified as a pseudogene. The CDR3 extends over 17 amino acids. In nucleotides, the CDR3 is TGTGCCAGCAGCAAAAAGAGGCCCTTGGCGGGAGTTCCTGAGCAGTTCTTC. It encodes CASSKKRPLAGVPEQFF.

The chain couples TRBV3-1 (or the pseudogene TRBV3-2) to TRBJ1-1; tentatively, D is TRBD1 (5 bases). The germline V and J ends were trimmed by 1 base and 1 base, with 16 bases remaining between them. The germline CDR1 and CDR2 sequences are LGHDT and YNNKEL (reference sequence). The CDR3 consists of 17 residues. The CDR3 DNA sequence: TGTGCCAGCAGCCAAGGACCTTTTGGCAGGGCGAACACTGAAGCTTTCTTT. Protein product: CASSQGPFGRANTEAFF.

This clone was observed once. This chain uses TRBV3-1 (or the pseudogene TRBV3-2) with TRBJ2-7; D remains unclear. The germline gives CDR1 LGHDT, CDR2 YNNKEL (reference sequence). The CDR3 has 13 residues. Trimming removed 0 bases at V and 3 bases at J, with 6 bases between. CDR3 sequence reads: CASSQDPDYEQYF. The CDR3 DNA follows: TGTGCCAGCAGCCAAGATCCGGACTACGAGCAGTACTTC.

The gene calls are TRBV28 and TRBJ2-1; 8 bases are a match to TRBD2. With 5 bases clipped from V and 5 bases from J, the junction kept 14 bases outside the gene matches. CDR3 length: 17 amino acids. The V gene's germline CDR1 is MDHEN and CDR2 SYDVKM. Written as DNA, the CDR3 is TGTGCCAGCAGTCTACCCCGGGGGCTAGCGGGCCACAATGAGCAGTTCTTC. As protein: CASSLPRGLAGHNEQFF.

This clone was seen a single time. The CDR3: CASTGGGQETQYF. For the CDR3, the DNA is TGTGCCTCGACGGGGGGGGGCCAAGAGACCCAGTACTTC. This chain uses TRBV30 with TRBJ2-5; TRBD2 agrees at 8 bases. Germline V gives CDR1 GTSNPN, CDR2 SVGIG (reference sequence). V trimming: 7 bases; J trimming: 1 base; junction bases outside the gene matches: 5. CDR3 length equals 13 residues.

This chain joins TRBV19 and TRBJ2-1; 10 bases are shared with TRBD2. The CDR3 runs to 14 residues. The V gene's germline CDR1 is LNHDA and CDR2 SQIVND (reference sequence). Losses at the gene ends were 3 bases for V and 14 bases for J; bases not matched to a gene: 10. The CDR3 coding sequence is TGTGCCAGTAGTATTACAGCGGGAGGGCCAGAAGAGTTCTTC. This translates into CASSITAGGPEEFF. Looking up the rest from reference TRBV19 and TRBJ2-1 gives the full variable domain: DGGITQSPKYLFRKEGQNVTLSCEQNLNHDAMYWYRQDPGQGLRLIYYSQIVNDFQKGDIAEGYSVSREKKESFPLTVTSAQKNPTAFYLCASSITAGGPEEFFGPGTRLTVL.

The rearrangement joins TRBV4-1 to TRBJ2-3, with D perhaps TRBD2 (6 bases). V lost 6 bases and J lost 8, with 24 bases in between. CDR1 MGHRA and CDR2 YSYEKL come from the germline V gene. There are 16 residues in the CDR3. The CDR3 DNA follows: TGCGCCAGCAGACCTGTCCAAGGCGGGCGGGGCGGTACGCAGTATTTT. Translating gives CASRPVQGGRGGTQYF.

The rearrangement joins TRBV9 to TRBJ1-5, with D unresolved. The CDR3 contains 15 residues. Germline V gene data show CDR1 as SGDLS and CDR2 as YYNGEE. Trimming took off 4 bases at V and 4 bases at J, with 15 bases between the two ends. The CDR3 DNA follows: TGTGCCAGCAGCCCCGGCGGCGGGGAAAATCAGCCCCAGCATTTT. This gives the protein CASSPGGGENQPQHF.

J is TRBJ2-7 and V is TRBV7-2, with 7 bases matching TRBD1. The ends lost 5 bases at V and 0 bases at J; junction bases unmatched: 7. The CDR3 covers 15 residues. From germline, CDR1 is SGHTA and CDR2 FQGNSA. The CDR3 nucleotides read TGTGCCAGCAGCCTTGGACAGGAAACCTCCTACGAGCAGTACTTC. Translation gives CASSLGQETSYEQYF.

This clone was seen only once. This CDR3 is CASTFRGAVQSEQYF. In DNA, the CDR3 is TGTGCCAGCACTTTCCGGGGGGCAGTTCAGTCCGAGCAGTACTTC. The chain employs TRBV2 and TRBJ2-7, with D tentatively TRBD2 (7 bases). V lost 7 bases, J lost 6 bases, and 22 bases lay in between. The CDR3 extends over 15 amino acids. Germline CDR1 reads SNHLY; CDR2 reads FYNNEI.

This sequence joins TRBV19 and TRBJ1-1; 8 bases are shared with TRBD1. Unmatched junction bases numbered 8, after V lost 9 bases and J lost 5 bases. CDR1 LNHDA and CDR2 SQIVND come from the germline V gene (reference sequence). This CDR3 region has 13 residues. The CDR3 nucleotides read TGTGCCAGCGACCAGGGGGCAAGGACTGAAGCTTTCTTT. This encodes CASDQGARTEAFF.

The chain combines TRBV12-5 with TRBJ1-1; D gene uncertain. Trimming removed 5 bases at V and 4 bases at J, with 11 bases between. The CDR3 covers 13 residues. Germline V CDR1 and CDR2: LGHNT, FRNRAP. DNA for the CDR3: TGTGCTAGTGGTGGACTGCTACCCACTGAAGCTTTCTTT. As protein: CASGGLLPTEAFF.

The rearrangement uses TRBV11-2 and TRBJ1-1, with D uncertain. CDR1 SGHAT and CDR2 FQNNGV come from the germline V gene. The V and J ends lost 5 bases and 3 bases respectively, with 7 bases between them. CDR3 length: 12 amino acids. This CDR3 is CASSRKDTEAFF. The CDR3 DNA follows: TGTGCCAGCAGCAGGAAGGACACTGAAGCTTTCTTT. Using reference TRBV11-2 and TRBJ1-1 for the parts outside the CDR3, the full variable domain is EAGVAQSPRYKIIEKRQSVAFWCNPISGHATLYWYQQILGQGPKLLIQFQNNGVVDDSQLPKDRFSAERLKGVDSTLKIQPAKLEDSAVYLCASSRKDTEAFFGQGTRLTVV.